This note documents a single T cell receptor beta chain sequence. The sample belongs to a study of blood T cell repertoires in COVID-19. Study processing details: Amplification of reference gene primers was used by the study to estimate nucleated cell counts. The table came from immunoSEQ multiplex PCR; TCRdb's copy has only in-frame clones and leaves some out. That table supplies the V and J calls and clone size; D and trimming were determined from the DNA. The sample includes over 200,000 clones, under 90% seen only once; the top ten take less than 7.5%. This CDR3 region has 17 residues. The trim removed 4 bases at V and 1 base at J, leaving 10 bases unmatched. Looked up from germline, CDR1 is SNHLY and CDR2 is FYNNEI.

The chain combines TRBV2 with TRBJ1-3, with 7 bases matching TRBD1. This sequence originates from a man aged 55 to 69 who had recovered from COVID-19. Sequencing input: peripheral blood. For the CDR3, the DNA is TGTGCCAGCAGTGCCCTTCCGGGACAGCTATCTGGAAACACCATATATTTT. Translated, it gives CASSALPGQLSGNTIYF.